This T cell receptor beta chain was identified in a study of blood T cells in healthy people across ages. This clonotype occurred many times. The second PCR ran about 6 to 11 cycles with a sample-barcoded 5' primer and J-beta primers. TCRdb reanalysed the 5' RACE reads using MiXCR and keeps one entry per CDR3 protein. The sample includes some 900,000 distinct CDR3 sequences, around 48% of them seen just once. V lost 2 bases and J lost 7, with 9 bases in between. CDR3 length: 13 amino acids. The clonotype was recovered from a man aged 30 to 45 in good health. Sequences were obtained from blood. V gene TRBV12-3 or TRBV12-4 combines with J gene TRBJ2-1; D possibly matches TRBD1 or TRBD2 (5 bases each). The CDR3 is CASSLRGGNEQFF. The CDR3 DNA sequence: TGTGCCAGCAGTTTAAGGGGCGGGAATGAGCAGTTCTTC.